These T cell receptor beta chains were read from a single sample in a study of naive and memory T cell subsets. From the UMI-ligation and nested PCR reads, TCRdb called clonotypes with MiXCR, one entry per CDR3 protein. The table has 130,000 or so distinct CDR3 sequences, 30% to 45% seen once. Sequenced input: central memory CD4+ T cells from blood. The receptors come from a human donor in good health. Each CDR3 is given with its conserved first and last residue. The order of the fields is V gene, clone size, J gene, D gene, CDR3 protein, CDR3 DNA. The D gene is left open where the match is weak. Clone sizes are given selectively: once, few, many, or a class where the clone is expanded.

>TRBV12-3/TRBV12-4|few|TRBJ1-1|TRBD1
CASSFDRGGDTEAFF
TGTGCCAGCAGTTTCGACAGGGGAGGGGACACTGAAGCTTTCTTT
>TRBV7-2|few|TRBJ1-1|NA
CASSSFSAVTEAFF
TGTGCCAGCAGCTCCTTTTCTGCGGTCACTGAAGCTTTCTTT
>TRBV9|NA|TRBJ2-3|NA
CASSVGKDTQYF
TGTGCCAGCAGCGTAGGGAAAGATACGCAGTATTTT
>TRBV5-5|few|TRBJ1-4|TRBD1
CASSPPGQGSRKLFF
TGTGCCAGCAGCCCCCCGGGACAGGGGAGCAGAAAACTGTTTTTT
>TRBV7-2|few|TRBJ2-3|NA
CASRSPPGQSLTDTQYF
TGTGCCAGCAGGTCTCCCCCCGGACAGTCCCTCACAGATACGCAGTATTTT
>TRBV30|NA|TRBJ2-7|TRBD2
CAWNKRGLAGAYEQYF
TGTGCCTGGAACAAAAGGGGACTAGCGGGAGCCTACGAGCAGTACTTC
>TRBV11-2|few|TRBJ2-4|NA
CASSDIRTALAKNIQYF
TGTGCCAGCAGCGACATCCGGACAGCTCTAGCCAAAAACATTCAGTACTTC
>TRBV19|NA|TRBJ2-2|NA
CASSPTLGELFF
TGTGCCAGTAGTCCAACCCTAGGGGAGCTGTTTTTT
>TRBV2|few|TRBJ2-7|TRBD2
CASRLAGAYEQYF
TGTGCCAGTAGACTAGCGGGGGCCTACGAGCAGTACTTC
>TRBV5-1|NA|TRBJ2-1|NA
CASSLAWERHNEQFF
TGCGCCAGCAGCTTGGCGTGGGAGCGCCACAATGAGCAGTTCTTC
>TRBV2|NA|TRBJ2-3|TRBD1
CASTPLDRGSTDTQYF
TGTGCCAGCACCCCGCTAGACAGGGGTAGCACAGATACGCAGTATTTT
>TRBV20-1|NA|TRBJ2-3|TRBD1
CSLQRGLMDTQYF
TGCAGCCTCCAAAGGGGGCTCATGGATACGCAGTATTTT
>TRBV19|NA|TRBJ1-5|NA
CASSIEVMRPNQPQHF
TGTGCCAGTAGTATAGAAGTGATGCGGCCCAATCAGCCCCAGCATTTT
>TRBV29-1|NA|TRBJ2-7|NA
CSVAGYLGDEQYF
TGCAGCGTTGCAGGATATCTCGGGGACGAGCAGTACTTC
>TRBV10-2|few|TRBJ2-7|TRBD1
CASSGQGWEQYF
TGCGCCAGCAGCGGACAGGGCTGGGAGCAGTACTTC
>TRBV27|NA|TRBJ2-3|NA
CASSLNMVTTQYF
TGTGCCAGCAGTCTCAACATGGTTACTACGCAGTATTTT
>TRBV29-1|NA|TRBJ1-4|NA
CSVESKYGEKLFF
TGCAGCGTTGAGAGCAAATACGGCGAAAAACTGTTTTTT
>TRBV27|few|TRBJ2-1|NA
CASSSQRGYNEQFF
TGTGCCAGCAGTTCCCAGCGAGGCTACAATGAGCAGTTCTTC
>TRBV27|NA|TRBJ1-6|NA
CASSFWGFYSPLHF
TGTGCCAGCAGTTTTTGGGGCTTTTATTCACCCCTCCACTTT
>TRBV6-5|few|TRBJ1-1|NA
CASRPGQMNTEAFF
TGTGCCAGCAGACCGGGACAAATGAACACTGAAGCTTTCTTT
>TRBV25-1|many|TRBJ1-5|NA
CASSGQGNQPQHF
TGTGCCAGCAGTGGGCAAGGCAATCAGCCCCAGCATTTT
>TRBV27|few|TRBJ2-4|NA
CASSSRTGRDIQYF
TGTGCCAGCAGTTCCCGGACAGGGAGGGACATTCAGTACTTC
>TRBV29-1|NA|TRBJ2-5|NA
CSVGNQETQYF
TGCAGCGTTGGCAACCAAGAGACCCAGTACTTC
>TRBV29-1|few|TRBJ1-1|NA
CSGLMNTEAFF
TGCAGCGGACTCATGAACACTGAAGCTTTCTTT
>TRBV5-4|NA|TRBJ2-3|TRBD2
CASSSGLAADTQYF
TGTGCCAGCAGTTCCGGACTAGCAGCGGATACGCAGTATTTT
>TRBV18|few|TRBJ2-1|TRBD1
CASSPTGQGVDEQFF
TGTGCCAGCTCACCAACTGGACAGGGTGTGGATGAGCAGTTCTTC
>TRBV28|NA|TRBJ1-2|NA
CASSFSPGLYGYTF
TGTGCCAGCAGTTTTTCCCCGGGTCTCTATGGCTACACCTTC
>TRBV9|NA|TRBJ2-7|TRBD2
CASSVDSGTEQYF
TGTGCCAGCAGCGTAGACAGCGGGACCGAGCAGTACTTC
>TRBV5-5|NA|TRBJ2-1|TRBD1
CASTLPSTGTGRNEQFF
TGTGCCAGCACCCTGCCATCAACCGGGACAGGGCGCAATGAGCAGTTCTTC
>TRBV21-1|NA|TRBJ1-5|NA
CASSKVERAEQPQHF
TGTGCCAGCAGCAAAGTTGAGCGTGCGGAACAGCCCCAGCATTTT
>TRBV13|few|TRBJ1-2|TRBD1
CASSHRGLGFSDYGYTF
TGTGCCAGCAGCCACAGGGGGCTCGGTTTTTCGGACTATGGCTACACCTTC
>TRBV6-5|NA|TRBJ2-7|NA
CATSGGYEQYF
TGTGCCACCTCGGGCGGGTACGAGCAGTACTTC
>TRBV7-9|NA|TRBJ1-3|NA
CASSLGDKRNTIYF
TGTGCCAGCAGCTTAGGGGACAAGCGAAACACCATATATTTT
>TRBV19|few|TRBJ2-1|TRBD2
CASSTPGLAGSEQFF
TGTGCCAGTAGTACCCCCGGACTAGCGGGTAGTGAGCAGTTCTTC
>TRBV14|few|TRBJ2-1|TRBD2
CASSQDAGLASYNEQFF
TGTGCCAGCAGCCAAGATGCCGGACTAGCGAGCTACAATGAGCAGTTCTTC